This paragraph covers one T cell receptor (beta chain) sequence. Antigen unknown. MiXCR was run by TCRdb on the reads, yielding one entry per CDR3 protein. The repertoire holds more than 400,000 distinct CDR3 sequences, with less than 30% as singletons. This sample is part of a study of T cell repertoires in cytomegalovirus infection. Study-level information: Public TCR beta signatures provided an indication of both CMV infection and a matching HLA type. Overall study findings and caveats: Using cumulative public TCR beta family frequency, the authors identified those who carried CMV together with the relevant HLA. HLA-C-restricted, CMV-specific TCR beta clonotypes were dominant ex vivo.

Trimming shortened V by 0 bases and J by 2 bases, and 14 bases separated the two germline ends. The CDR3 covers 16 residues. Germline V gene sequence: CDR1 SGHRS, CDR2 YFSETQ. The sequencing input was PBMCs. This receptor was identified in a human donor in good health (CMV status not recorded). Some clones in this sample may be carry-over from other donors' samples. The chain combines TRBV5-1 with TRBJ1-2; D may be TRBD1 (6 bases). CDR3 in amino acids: CASSLVPGQDNYGYTF. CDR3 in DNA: TGCGCCAGCAGCTTGGTTCCGGGACAAGACAACTATGGCTACACCTTC.